These 17 T cell receptor beta chains were all obtained from the same sample, sequenced in a study of post-analysis software for immune sequencing data. Sequencing libraries made from TCR beta cDNA carried unique molecular identifiers. TCRdb redid the calling of the PCR reads with MiXCR, one entry per CDR3 protein. Of hundreds of thousands of distinct CDR3 sequences detected, 53% appear once; the ten largest clones hold 4.6%. General study points: TRBV5-6, TRBV5-1 and TRBV20-1 were among about 5 TRBV segments more frequent in patients than controls.

Their antigens remain unidentified. Sequencing was done on a sample of blood. These receptors were collected from a girl between 5 and 17 years old with multiple sclerosis.

This clonotype has just a few counts. This sequence joins TRBV27 and TRBJ1-2; D unclear. CDR3 length: 10 residues. Germline CDR1 MNHEY, CDR2 SMNVEV (reference sequence). The germline V and J ends were trimmed by 3 bases and 8 bases, with 4 bases remaining between them. The CDR3 DNA follows: TGTGCCAGCAGTTTTCTGGGCTACACCTTC. It encodes CASSFLGYTF.

The table lists this clonotype with a few counts. V gene TRBV5-1 combines with J gene TRBJ2-7; TRBD2 aligns across 9 bases. The V gene's germline CDR1 is SGHRS and CDR2 YFSETQ. V was pared by 4 bases and J by 2 bases, with 13 bases of the junction left unmatched. CDR3 length: 17 residues. The CDR3 bases are TGCGCCAGCAGCAAACAGATCCACCAGCGGGAGGCCTACGAGCAGTACTTC. This codes for CASSKQIHQREAYEQYF.

This clonotype was seen only once. The chain joins TRBV3-1 to TRBJ1-5; D remains unclear. The germline V and J ends were trimmed by 5 bases and 0 bases, with 8 bases remaining between them. CDR1 and CDR2 (germline): LGHDT, YNNKEL (reference sequence). CDR3 length equals 14 residues. CDR3 DNA sequence: TGTGCCAGCAGCGCCGCCCCTAGCAATCAGCCCCAGCATTTT. Translating gives CASSAAPSNQPQHF.

The gene calls are TRBV7-9 and TRBJ2-2; the match to TRBD2 covers 11 bases. Trimming at V came to 3 bases and at J to 5 bases, leaving 8 bases not matched to a gene. The CDR3 extends over 17 amino acids. The germline gives CDR1 SEHNR, CDR2 FQNEAQ (reference sequence). In DNA, the CDR3 is TGTGCCAGCAGCTTTTTGGCTGGGACTAGCGGTACCGGGGAGCTGTTTTTT. Amino acid sequence: CASSFLAGTSGTGELFF.

V is TRBV12-3 or TRBV12-4 and J is TRBJ2-5; 9 nucleotides match TRBD2. Unmatched junction bases numbered 15, after V lost 5 bases and J lost 11 bases. The CDR3 is 15 residues long. The CDR3 coding sequence is TGTGCCAGCAGTCCCCAGTGGCGGGGGGGCTCTGAGCAGTACTTC. This encodes CASSPQWRGGSEQYF.

The gene calls are TRBV12-3 or TRBV12-4 and TRBJ1-4; D is unclear. The CDR3 loop spans 13 amino acids. Trimming took off 6 bases at V and 6 bases at J, with 11 bases between the two ends. In DNA form, the CDR3 reads TGTGCCAGCAGCCCTCAGAGGGATGAAAAACTGTTTTTT. It yields the protein CASSPQRDEKLFF.

The chain recombines TRBV3-1 with TRBJ1-2; TRBD1 matches at 9 bases. Germline V gene lookup returns CDR1 LGHDT and CDR2 YNNKEL (reference sequence). The CDR3 is 15 amino acids. The V and J ends lost 4 bases and 4 bases, in that order; junction bases with no gene match: 7. The CDR3 spells CASSLQGQGGYGYTF. The CDR3 DNA reads TGTGCCAGCAGCCTTCAGGGACAGGGAGGCTATGGCTACACCTTC.

J is TRBJ2-1 and V is TRBV5-1, with 8 bases matching TRBD2. The germline V gene encodes CDR1 SGHRS and CDR2 YFSETQ. This CDR3 region has 16 residues. Trimming cost V 7 bases and J 5 bases; bases outside gene matches: 14. The DNA of the CDR3 is TGCGCCAGCCCAAGGGCAGCGGGAGATCTGGACAATGAGCAGTTCTTC. Translation: CASPRAAGDLDNEQFF.

The CDR3 is CASSADRVTGETQYF. Here the CDR3 DNA reads TGCGCCAGCAGCGCCGACAGGGTAACCGGGGAGACCCAGTACTTC. The chain has TRBV5-1 and TRBJ2-5; TRBD1 agrees at 7 bases. Germline CDR1 and CDR2: SGHRS and YFSETQ. This CDR3 has 15 amino acids. The ends lost 4 bases at V and 5 bases at J; junction bases unmatched: 11.

The V gene is TRBV9, the J gene TRBJ2-3; TRBD2 might be the D (6 bases). With 0 bases removed from V and 3 bases from J, the gap between germline ends came to 14 bases. Germline V lookup: CDR1 SGDLS, CDR2 YYNGEE. This CDR3 has 16 amino acids. CDR3 residues: CASSVDAGFATDTQYF. DNA of the CDR3: TGTGCCAGCAGCGTAGACGCGGGATTCGCGACAGATACGCAGTATTTT.

This chain connects TRBV5-1 to TRBJ1-1; 7 nucleotides agree with TRBD1. Germline CDR1 is SGHRS and CDR2 is YFSETQ. V lost 1 base to trimming and J lost 5 bases; unmatched junction nucleotides: 29. The CDR3 is 22 amino acids. The CDR3 loop is CASSLRGQGFGYANELRTEAFF. The CDR3 DNA is TGCGCCAGCAGCTTGAGGGGGCAGGGTTTCGGATATGCCAATGAACTCAGGACTGAAGCTTTCTTT.

This clonotype was observed a few times. The chain links TRBV5-6 to TRBJ1-2; weak D call: TRBD1 (6 bases). This CDR3 has 16 amino acids. Germline CDR1 and CDR2: SGHDT and YYEEEE. V was pared by 4 bases and J by 2 bases, with 18 bases between. The CDR3 loop reads CASSLTTGYRNYGYTF. The CDR3 DNA follows: TGTGCCAGCAGCCTGACTACAGGGTATAGAAACTATGGCTACACCTTC.

This sequence joins TRBV12-3 or TRBV12-4 and TRBJ1-2; TRBD1 matches 7 bases. J was trimmed by 8 bases and V by 5 bases; bases with no gene match: 5. This CDR3 has 12 residues. The CDR3: CASSRDRGGYTF. CDR3 in DNA: TGTGCCAGCAGTCGGGACAGAGGCGGCTACACCTTC.

The chain joins TRBV7-9 to TRBJ2-1; 16 bases are a match to TRBD2. J lost 2 bases, V lost 7 bases, and 8 bases had no gene match. Germline V gene data show CDR1 as SEHNR and CDR2 as FQNEAQ (reference sequence). This CDR3 is 18 amino acids long. CDR3 nucleotides: TGTGCCAGCATCCCCGGGACTAGCGGGAGGGCGACCTACAATGAGCAGTTCTTC. Its translation: CASIPGTSGRATYNEQFF. Using reference TRBV7-9 and TRBJ2-1 for the parts outside the CDR3, the full variable domain is DTGVSQNPRHKITKRGQNVTFRCDPISEHNRLYWYRQTLGQGPEFLTYFQNEAQLEKSRLLSDRFSAERPKGSFSTLEIQRTEQGDSAMYLCASIPGTSGRATYNEQFFGPGTRLTVL.

The rearrangement joins TRBV7-9 to TRBJ1-1, with D uncertain. Germline CDR1 and CDR2: SEHNR and FQNEAQ (reference sequence). V was trimmed by 0 bases and J by 1 base, leaving 6 bases between them. The CDR3 sequence is 14 residues long. In nucleotides, the CDR3 is TGTGCCAGCAGCTTAGCGCAAGAGAACACTGAAGCTTTCTTT. Its protein is CASSLAQENTEAFF. The entire variable domain, with the rest obtained from reference TRBV7-9 and TRBJ1-1, is as follows: DTGVSQNPRHKITKRGQNVTFRCDPISEHNRLYWYRQTLGQGPEFLTYFQNEAQLEKSRLLSDRFSAERPKGSFSTLEIQRTEQGDSAMYLCASSLAQENTEAFFGQGTRLTVV.

The rearrangement joins TRBV9 to TRBJ2-5, with D maybe TRBD2 (5 bases). The J call may be in error: the DNA end matches TRBJ2-7 better. Germline V CDR1 and CDR2: SGDLS, YYNGEE. This CDR3 has 14 amino acids. In nucleotides, the CDR3 is TGTGCCAGCAGCGTAGGGCTAGCCCGCGGCGAGCAGTACTTC. It translates to CASSVGLARGEQYF.

The gene calls are TRBV6-1 and TRBJ2-7; D is perhaps TRBD1 (6 bases). The V gene lost 5 bases and the J gene lost 4 bases, with 15 bases spanning the gap. Germline V lookup: CDR1 MNHNS, CDR2 SASEGT. The length of the CDR3 is 14 residues. CDR3 residues: CASSWAGAGYEQYF. Here the CDR3 DNA reads TGTGCCAGCAGTTGGGCAGGGGCGGGTTACGAGCAGTACTTC.